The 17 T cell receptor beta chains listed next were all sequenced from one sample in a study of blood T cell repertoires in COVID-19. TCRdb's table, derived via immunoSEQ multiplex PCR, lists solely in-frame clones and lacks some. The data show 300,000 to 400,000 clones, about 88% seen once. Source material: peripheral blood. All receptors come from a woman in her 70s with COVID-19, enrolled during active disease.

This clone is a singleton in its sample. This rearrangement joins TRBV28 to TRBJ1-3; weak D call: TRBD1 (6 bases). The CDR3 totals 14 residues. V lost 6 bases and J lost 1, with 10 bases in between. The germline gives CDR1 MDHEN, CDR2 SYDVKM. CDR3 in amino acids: CASRPTGSGNTIYF. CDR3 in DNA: TGTGCCAGCAGACCTACAGGGTCTGGAAACACCATATATTTT. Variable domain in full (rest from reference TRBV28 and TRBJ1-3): DVKVTQSSRYLVKRTGEKVFLECVQDMDHENMFWYRQDPGLGLRLIYFSYDVKMKEKGDIPEGYSVSREKKERFSLILESASTNQTSMYLCASRPTGSGNTIYFGEGSWLTVV.

Here the CDR3 reads CASSPAVLDRGQLGYTF. CDR3 bases: TGCGCCAGCAGCCCGGCCGTCCTGGACAGGGGGCAGCTTGGCTACACCTTC. The chain recombines TRBV5-1 with TRBJ1-2, with 11 bases aligning to TRBD1. This CDR3 spans 17 amino acids. Germline V CDR1 and CDR2: SGHRS, YFSETQ. The ends lost 4 bases at V and 7 bases at J; junction bases unmatched: 15. Filled out from reference TRBV5-1 and TRBJ1-2, the complete variable domain reads KAGVTQTPRYLIKTRGQQVTLSCSPISGHRSVSWYQQTPGQGLQFLFEYFSETQRNKGNFPGRFSGRQFSNSRSEMNVSTLELGDSALYLCASSPAVLDRGQLGYTFGSGTRLTVV.

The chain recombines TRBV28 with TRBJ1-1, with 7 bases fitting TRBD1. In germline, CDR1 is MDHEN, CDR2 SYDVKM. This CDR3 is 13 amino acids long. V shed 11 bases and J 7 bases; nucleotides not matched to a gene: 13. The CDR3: CAGEKTGTYEAFF. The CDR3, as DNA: TGTGCCGGAGAAAAGACAGGGACCTATGAAGCTTTCTTT.

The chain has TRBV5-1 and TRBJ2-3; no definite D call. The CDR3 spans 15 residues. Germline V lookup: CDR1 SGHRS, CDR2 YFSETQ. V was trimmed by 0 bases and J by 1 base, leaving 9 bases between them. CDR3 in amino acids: CASSLARPGTDTQYF. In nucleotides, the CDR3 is TGCGCCAGCAGCTTGGCCAGGCCTGGCACAGATACGCAGTATTTT.

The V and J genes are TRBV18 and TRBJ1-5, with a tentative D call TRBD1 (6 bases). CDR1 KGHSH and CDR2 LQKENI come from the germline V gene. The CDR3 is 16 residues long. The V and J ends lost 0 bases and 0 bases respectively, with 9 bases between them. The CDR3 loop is CASSPPGTTSNQPQHF. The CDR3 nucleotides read TGTGCCAGCTCACCACCGGGGACAACTAGCAATCAGCCCCAGCATTTT.

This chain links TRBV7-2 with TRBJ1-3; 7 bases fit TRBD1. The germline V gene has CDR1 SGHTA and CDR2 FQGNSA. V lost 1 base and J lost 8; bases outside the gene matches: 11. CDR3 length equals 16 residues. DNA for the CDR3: TGTGCCAGCAGCTTAGAACAGGGGAGGCTATGGGACACCATATATTTT. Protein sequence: CASSLEQGRLWDTIYF.

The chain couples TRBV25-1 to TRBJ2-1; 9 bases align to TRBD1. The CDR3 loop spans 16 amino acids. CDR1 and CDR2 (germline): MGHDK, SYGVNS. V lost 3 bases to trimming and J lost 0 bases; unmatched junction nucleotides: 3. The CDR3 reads CASSDPTGGSYNEQFF. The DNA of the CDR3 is TGTGCCAGCAGTGATCCGACAGGGGGCTCCTACAATGAGCAGTTCTTC.

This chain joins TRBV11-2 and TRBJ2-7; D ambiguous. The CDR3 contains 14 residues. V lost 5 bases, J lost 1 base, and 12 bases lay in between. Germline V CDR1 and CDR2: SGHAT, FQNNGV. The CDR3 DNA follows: TGTGCCAGCAGCATGACATTCAGGTCCTACGAGCAGTACTTC. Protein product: CASSMTFRSYEQYF.

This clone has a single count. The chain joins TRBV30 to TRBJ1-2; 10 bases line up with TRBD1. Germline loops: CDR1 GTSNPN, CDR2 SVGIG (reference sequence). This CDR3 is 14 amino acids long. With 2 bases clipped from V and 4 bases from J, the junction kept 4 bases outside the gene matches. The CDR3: CAWSPGTGAYGYTF. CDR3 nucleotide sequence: TGTGCCTGGAGTCCCGGGACAGGGGCCTATGGCTACACCTTC.

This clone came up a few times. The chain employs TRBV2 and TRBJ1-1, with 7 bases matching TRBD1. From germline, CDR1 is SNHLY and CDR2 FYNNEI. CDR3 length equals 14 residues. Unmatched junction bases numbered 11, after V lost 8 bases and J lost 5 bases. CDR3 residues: CASQNRDSGTEAFF. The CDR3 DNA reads TGTGCCAGCCAAAACCGGGACAGTGGGACTGAAGCTTTCTTT.

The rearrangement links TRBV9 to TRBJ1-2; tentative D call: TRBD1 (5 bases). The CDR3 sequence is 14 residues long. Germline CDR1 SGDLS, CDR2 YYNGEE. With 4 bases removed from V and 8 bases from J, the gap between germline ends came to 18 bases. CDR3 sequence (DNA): TGTGCCAGCAGCCCCCAGGGTTTGACGAAAGGCTACACCTTC. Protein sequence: CASSPQGLTKGYTF.

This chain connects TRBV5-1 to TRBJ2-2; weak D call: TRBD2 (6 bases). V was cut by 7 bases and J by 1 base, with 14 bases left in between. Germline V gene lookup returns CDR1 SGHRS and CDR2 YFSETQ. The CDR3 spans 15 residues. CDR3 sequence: CASGLGGLNTGELFF. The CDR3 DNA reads TGCGCCAGCGGGCTAGGAGGGTTGAACACCGGGGAGCTGTTTTTT. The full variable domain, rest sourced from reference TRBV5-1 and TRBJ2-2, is KAGVTQTPRYLIKTRGQQVTLSCSPISGHRSVSWYQQTPGQGLQFLFEYFSETQRNKGNFPGRFSGRQFSNSRSEMNVSTLELGDSALYLCASGLGGLNTGELFFGEGSRLTVL.

CDR3 amino acids: CASSDIPRGANTEAFF. CDR3 DNA: TGTGCCAGCAGCGATATCCCCAGGGGGGCCAACACTGAAGCTTTCTTT. The chain combines TRBV7-9 with TRBJ1-1; 7 nucleotides align to TRBD1. V was clipped by 5 bases and J by 2 bases; unmatched bases: 11. In germline, CDR1 is SEHNR, CDR2 FQNEAQ (reference sequence). The CDR3 contains 16 residues. The full variable domain, completed using reference TRBV7-9 and TRBJ1-1, is DTGVSQNPRHKITKRGQNVTFRCDPISEHNRLYWYRQTLGQGPEFLTYFQNEAQLEKSRLLSDRFSAERPKGSFSTLEIQRTEQGDSAMYLCASSDIPRGANTEAFFGQGTRLTVV.

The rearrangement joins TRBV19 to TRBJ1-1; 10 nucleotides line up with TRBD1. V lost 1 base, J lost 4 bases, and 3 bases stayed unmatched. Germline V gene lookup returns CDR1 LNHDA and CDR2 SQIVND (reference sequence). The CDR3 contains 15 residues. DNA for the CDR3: TGTGCCAGTAGTATAGGGCGACAGGGGGCCACTGAAGCTTTCTTT. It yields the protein CASSIGRQGATEAFF. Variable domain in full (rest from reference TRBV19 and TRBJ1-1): DGGITQSPKYLFRKEGQNVTLSCEQNLNHDAMYWYRQDPGQGLRLIYYSQIVNDFQKGDIAEGYSVSREKKESFPLTVTSAQKNPTAFYLCASSIGRQGATEAFFGQGTRLTVV.

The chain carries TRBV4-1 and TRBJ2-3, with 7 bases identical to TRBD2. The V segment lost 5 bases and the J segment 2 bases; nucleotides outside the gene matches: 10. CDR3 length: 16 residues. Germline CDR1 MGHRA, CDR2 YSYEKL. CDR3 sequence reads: CASSTPPREPTDTQYF. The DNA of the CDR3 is TGCGCCAGCAGCACTCCCCCGCGGGAGCCCACAGATACGCAGTATTTT.

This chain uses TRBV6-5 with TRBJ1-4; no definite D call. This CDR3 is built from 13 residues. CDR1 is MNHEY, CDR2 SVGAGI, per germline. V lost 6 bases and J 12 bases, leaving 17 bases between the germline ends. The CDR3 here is CASSFTGTAELFF. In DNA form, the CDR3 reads TGTGCCAGCAGCTTTACGGGTACTGCGGAACTGTTTTTT.

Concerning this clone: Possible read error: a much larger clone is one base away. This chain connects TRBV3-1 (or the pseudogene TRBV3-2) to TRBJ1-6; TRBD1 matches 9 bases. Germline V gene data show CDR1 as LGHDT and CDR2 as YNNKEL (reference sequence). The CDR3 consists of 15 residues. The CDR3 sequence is CASSPPGQGNSPLYF. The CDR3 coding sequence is TGTGCCAGCAGCCCACCGGGACAGGGAAATTCACCCCTCTACTTT.